The sequence of this T cell receptor beta chain was determined in a study of response to subunit inactivated influenza vaccine. Study outcomes and limitations: The authors suggested that every seasonal influenza vaccination recruits few new T cells.

Of note for this clonotype: Its antigen is not known.

From the RT-PCR reads, TCRdb called clonotypes with MiXCR, one entry per CDR3 protein. The profile shows 500,000 to 600,000 distinct CDR3 sequences, 7.6% of them singletons. The material sequenced was PBMCs from blood, taken 23 months after vaccination. The clonotype originates from a man aged 50 to 75 who received an inactivated influenza vaccine.

The CDR3 DNA reads as TGCGCCAGCAGCCCCGGGACTACTAAAAACATTCAGTACTTC. Protein sequence: CASSPGTTKNIQYF. The chain employs TRBV5-1 and TRBJ2-4; 7 bases line up with TRBD2. Trimming removed 4 bases from V and 4 bases from J; junction bases left unmatched: 5. CDR1 and CDR2 from the germline V gene are SGHRS and YFSETQ. The CDR3 length is 14 residues.